The present T cell receptor (beta chain) was sequenced within a study of T cells in Graves' hyperthyroidism and ophthalmopathy. The CDR3 spans 15 residues. Germline values: CDR1 SEHNR, CDR2 FQNEAQ (reference sequence). Trimming cost V 4 bases and J 3 bases, with 12 bases left between them. Amplification yielded TCR beta CDR3 regions, with RNA transcripts as the source. The HTBI primer set was used in a first-round RT-PCR of the TCR CDR3. TCRdb recomputed calls from the multiplex PCR reads with MiXCR, one row per CDR3 protein. The sample has under 300,000 distinct CDR3 sequences, 22% seen once; the top ten hold over 55%.

The rearrangement joins TRBV7-9 to TRBJ1-4; no reliable D call. The receptor's source is a man under 40 with Graves' ophthalmopathy. The specimen sequenced was blood. The CDR3 DNA follows: TGTGCCAGCAGCTCGAACTCGGCAGCTAATGAAAAACTGTTTTTT. This gives the protein CASSSNSAANEKLFF.